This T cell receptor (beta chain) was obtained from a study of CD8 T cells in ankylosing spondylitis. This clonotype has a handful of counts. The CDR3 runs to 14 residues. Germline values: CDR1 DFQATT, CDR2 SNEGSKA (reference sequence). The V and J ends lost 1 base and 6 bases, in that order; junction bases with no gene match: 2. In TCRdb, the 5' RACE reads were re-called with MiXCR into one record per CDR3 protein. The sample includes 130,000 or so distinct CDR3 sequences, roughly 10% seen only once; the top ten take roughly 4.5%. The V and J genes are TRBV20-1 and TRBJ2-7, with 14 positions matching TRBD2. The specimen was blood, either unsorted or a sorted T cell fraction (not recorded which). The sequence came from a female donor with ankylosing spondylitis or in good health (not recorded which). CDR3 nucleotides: TGCAGTGCTAGAGGGACTAGCGGGAGGCGCGAGCAGTACTTC. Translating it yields CSARGTSGRREQYF.